These 30 T cell receptor beta chains came from one sample sequenced in a study of blood T cell repertoires in COVID-19. Generated by immunoSEQ multiplex PCR, the TCRdb table keeps only in-frame clones and is missing some. The sample records fewer than 450,000 clones, about 92% being singletons. The sample was PBMCs or T cells enriched from blood (not recorded which). The source is a man in his late teens or twenties who had recovered from COVID-19.

The chain recombines TRBV6-5 with TRBJ2-3; 9 bases align to TRBD2. The CDR3 covers 14 residues. The V segment lost 5 bases and the J segment 6 bases; nucleotides outside the gene matches: 6. Germline V gene sequence: CDR1 MNHEY, CDR2 SVGAGI. CDR3 sequence reads: CASSPGTSLDTQYF. The DNA of the CDR3 is TGTGCCAGCAGTCCAGGGACTAGCTTGGATACGCAGTATTTT.

The V call is TRBV7-6, the J call TRBJ1-3, with 8 bases identical to TRBD1. The CDR3 is 16 residues long. CDR1 is SGHVS, CDR2 FNYEAQ, per germline. V was pared by 4 bases and J by 0 bases, with 5 bases of the junction left unmatched. The CDR3 nucleotides read TGTGCCAGCAGCTCGGACAGGGCTCTCTCTGGAAACACCATATATTTT. Amino acid sequence: CASSSDRALSGNTIYF.

The V call is TRBV10-1, the J call TRBJ1-3; unclear D gene. The germline gives CDR1 WNHNN, CDR2 SYGVQD (reference sequence). The CDR3 runs 14 residues. The ends were cut back, 3 bases at V and 0 bases at J, with 6 bases in the middle. The CDR3 loop reads CASSDPNSGNTIYF. The CDR3 bases are TGCGCCAGCAGTGACCCAAACTCTGGAAACACCATATATTTT.

The gene calls are TRBV6-6 and TRBJ1-1; the D gene is possibly TRBD1 (6 bases). V dropped 4 bases and J dropped 2 bases, with 11 bases sitting between them. This CDR3 contains 14 residues. Germline CDR1 and CDR2: MNHNY and SVGAGI (reference sequence). CDR3 DNA sequence: TGTGCCAGCAGTTCCTCACAGGGAAACACTGAAGCTTTCTTT. This gives the protein CASSSSQGNTEAFF.

The table lists this clone with many counts. CDR3 region: CASRLGYNEQFF. The CDR3 nucleotides read TGTGCCAGCAGACTCGGGTACAATGAGCAGTTCTTC. This chain links TRBV27 with TRBJ2-1; D gene unclear. This CDR3 has 12 residues. Germline CDR1 MNHEY, CDR2 SMNVEV (reference sequence). Trimming removed 6 bases at V and 4 bases at J, with 7 bases between.

This clone was found once. The genes are TRBV12-3 or TRBV12-4 and TRBJ2-7, with TRBD1 identical over 7 bases. The CDR3 is 13 residues long. V lost 3 bases and J lost 6; bases outside the gene matches: 5. CDR3 sequence reads: CASSFVAGGEQYF. The CDR3 bases are TGTGCCAGCAGTTTCGTGGCAGGGGGCGAGCAGTACTTC.

The chain is built from TRBV10-3 and TRBJ1-1; tentative D call: TRBD1 (5 bases). Trimming left V 3 bases short and J 3 bases short, with 14 bases between. Germline loops: CDR1 ENHRY, CDR2 SYGVKD. This CDR3 has 15 amino acids. CDR3 protein: CAISDHRGRDTEAFF. As DNA, the CDR3 is TGTGCCATCAGTGATCATAGGGGAAGGGACACTGAAGCTTTCTTT.

V and J are TRBV4-1 and TRBJ2-2; maybe TRBD1 (5 bases). The CDR3 length is 15 residues. V dropped 4 bases and J dropped 6 bases, with 15 bases sitting between them. CDR1 and CDR2 (germline): MGHRA, YSYEKL. This CDR3 reads CASSPLKGPAGELFF. As DNA, the CDR3 is TGCGCCAGCAGCCCATTAAAGGGGCCGGCCGGGGAGCTGTTTTTT.

This chain connects TRBV29-1 to TRBJ2-7; 8 nucleotides agree with TRBD2. The V segment lost 4 bases and the J segment 2 bases; nucleotides outside the gene matches: 7. This CDR3 comprises 14 residues. CDR1 is SQVTM and CDR2 is ANQGSEA in the germline V gene. The CDR3 DNA sequence: TGCAGCGTTGTTGGGCTAGCGGGCGCCTACGAGCAGTACTTC. It yields the protein CSVVGLAGAYEQYF.

The chain is built from TRBV3-1 (or the pseudogene TRBV3-2) and TRBJ2-2; D is possibly TRBD2 (6 bases). Germline CDR1 is LGHDT and CDR2 is YNNKEL (reference sequence). V lost 7 bases and J 2 bases, leaving 11 bases between the germline ends. The CDR3 consists of 14 residues. As DNA, the CDR3 is TGTGCCAGCAATCCGGGGGTAAACACCGGGGAGCTGTTTTTT. Protein: CASNPGVNTGELFF.

This chain uses TRBV20-1 with TRBJ1-1; 7 bases map to TRBD1. Germline CDR1 and CDR2: DFQATT and SNEGSKA (reference sequence). This CDR3 is 11 amino acids long. Germline trimming cut 6 bases from V and 6 bases from J; bases unmatched to any gene: 4. The CDR3 sequence is CSAAGGAEAFF. CDR3 sequence (DNA): TGCAGTGCCGCAGGGGGTGCTGAAGCTTTCTTT.

The chain carries TRBV24-1 and TRBJ2-1; 7 nucleotides line up with TRBD2. This CDR3 has 13 amino acids. Germline CDR1 is KGHDR and CDR2 is SFDVKD. After removal of 5 bases from V and 5 bases from J, the junction contained 2 bases not matched to a gene. This CDR3 is CATSVAGDNEQFF. CDR3 DNA: TGTGCCACCAGTGTTGCGGGGGACAATGAGCAGTTCTTC.

The genes are TRBV28 and TRBJ1-5; the D is unclear. Trimming left V 10 bases short and J 5 bases short, with 15 bases between. CDR3 length: 13 residues. Germline V lookup: CDR1 MDHEN, CDR2 SYDVKM. CDR3 region: CAITHGGDQPQHF. The CDR3 DNA follows: TGTGCCATCACCCACGGCGGAGATCAGCCCCAGCATTTT.

The V gene is TRBV9, the J gene TRBJ2-2, with D possibly TRBD1 on 6 matching bases. CDR3 length: 16 residues. V lost 4 bases, J lost 0 bases, and 13 bases lay in between. Germline-derived CDR1 and CDR2 are SGDLS and YYNGEE. CDR3 sequence (DNA): TGTGCCAGCAGCCCCCGACAGGAGACGAACACCGGGGAGCTGTTTTTT. The encoded protein is CASSPRQETNTGELFF.

The chain recombines TRBV6-1 with TRBJ1-4, with no clear D. This CDR3 has 14 amino acids. The V gene's germline CDR1 is MNHNS and CDR2 SASEGT. Deletions cut 2 bases from V and 10 bases from J, with 14 bases between. The CDR3 region has the DNA TGTGCCAGCAGTGAATCGGCGGGGTTTGCAAAACTGTTTTTT. Its translation is CASSESAGFAKLFF.

This clone was counted between two and nine times. This rearrangement joins TRBV5-8 to TRBJ1-5; D might be TRBD1 (6 bases). This CDR3 has 14 amino acids. V was pared by 4 bases and J by 1 base, with 9 bases between. CDR1 and CDR2 from the germline V gene are SGHTS and YDEGEE. The CDR3 DNA follows: TGTGCCAGCAGCGTACAGGGAAGCAATCAGCCCCAGCATTTT. Translation: CASSVQGSNQPQHF.

The J gene is TRBJ1-5, the V gene TRBV28; D is perhaps TRBD1 (6 bases). Trimming pared 6 bases from V and 6 bases from J, leaving 18 bases between. CDR1 and CDR2 (germline): MDHEN, SYDVKM. The CDR3 has 15 residues. The CDR3: CASSRWRGGSQPQHF. The CDR3 DNA is TGTGCCAGCAGCCGGTGGCGAGGGGGTAGTCAGCCCCAGCATTTT.

The J gene is TRBJ2-2, the V gene TRBV25-1, with D possibly TRBD1 on 6 matching bases. The germline gives CDR1 MGHDK, CDR2 SYGVNS. The germline V and J ends were trimmed by 4 bases and 3 bases, with 9 bases remaining between them. CDR3 length: 14 amino acids. This CDR3 reads CASSGGLYTGELFF. Here the CDR3 DNA reads TGTGCCAGCAGTGGGGGGCTCTACACCGGGGAGCTGTTTTTT.

This clone has more than one count but fewer than ten. The rearrangement links TRBV7-9 to TRBJ1-2; the D gene is possibly TRBD1 (5 bases). CDR1 SEHNR and CDR2 FQNEAQ come from the germline V gene (reference sequence). There are 16 residues in the CDR3. With 4 bases removed from V and 4 bases from J, the gap between germline ends came to 19 bases. CDR3 coding DNA: TGTGCCAGCAGCTCACCCACGGGGGGGTTGGGCTATGGCTACACCTTC. Translating it yields CASSSPTGGLGYGYTF.

V usage is TRBV11-2 and J usage is TRBJ2-7; 10 bases match TRBD1. This CDR3 comprises 15 residues. Germline CDR1 and CDR2: SGHAT and FQNNGV. V lost 5 bases, J lost 1 base, and 5 bases stayed unmatched. CDR3 sequence reads: CASSRGTGASYEQYF. The CDR3 nucleotides are TGTGCCAGCAGCCGCGGGACAGGGGCATCCTACGAGCAGTACTTC.

The V and J genes are TRBV5-4 and TRBJ2-1, with TRBD1 matching over 7 bases. The germline V gene encodes CDR1 SGHNT and CDR2 YYREEE (reference sequence). CDR3 length: 13 residues. Trimming took 1 base from V and 10 from J; bases not matched to a gene: 5. The CDR3 DNA is TGTGCCAGCAGCTTGACCGGGACAGTCGAGCAGTTCTTC. Encoded protein: CASSLTGTVEQFF.

V gene TRBV14 combines with J gene TRBJ2-1, with D perhaps TRBD1 (6 bases). Trimming pared 2 bases from V and 5 bases from J, leaving 16 bases between. From germline, CDR1 is SGHDN and CDR2 FVKESK. The CDR3 consists of 16 residues. The DNA for the CDR3 is TGTGCCAGCAGCCAACAGGGGTCCATGACTCACAATGAGCAGTTCTTC. It yields the protein CASSQQGSMTHNEQFF. Complete variable domain (other parts from reference TRBV14 and TRBJ2-1): EAGVTQFPSHSVIEKGQTVTLRCDPISGHDNLYWYRRVMGKEIKFLLHFVKESKQDESGMPNNRFLAERTGGTYSTLKVQPAELEDSGVYFCASSQQGSMTHNEQFFGPGTRLTVL.

The CDR3 spells CASSLRLAGGHNEQFF. The CDR3 nucleotides are TGTGCCAGCAGCTTAAGGCTAGCGGGAGGCCACAATGAGCAGTTCTTC. The chain recombines TRBV7-2 with TRBJ2-1; 11 bases match TRBD2. Germline trimming cut 2 bases from V and 5 bases from J; bases unmatched to any gene: 5. Germline V gene data show CDR1 as SGHTA and CDR2 as FQGNSA. The CDR3 has 16 amino acids.

The chain has TRBV6-5 and TRBJ1-5; TRBD1 aligns across 8 bases. V shed 6 bases and J 5 bases; nucleotides not matched to a gene: 6. CDR3 size: 14 residues. CDR1 and CDR2 (germline): MNHEY, SVGAGI. CDR3 in DNA: TGTGCCAGCAGCACGGACAGGGAGGATCAGCCCCAGCATTTT. Amino acids: CASSTDREDQPQHF.

This sequence joins TRBV6-5 and TRBJ1-5, with 10 positions matching TRBD1. The CDR3 contains 15 residues. V lost 6 bases to trimming and J lost 1 base; unmatched junction nucleotides: 3. Looked up from germline, CDR1 is MNHEY and CDR2 is SVGAGI. CDR3 nucleotides: TGTGCCAGCAGACAGGACAGGGGGAGCAATCAGCCCCAGCATTTT. Amino acid sequence: CASRQDRGSNQPQHF.

V usage is TRBV4-1 and J usage is TRBJ2-3, with 12 bases identical to TRBD2. V lost 0 bases, J lost 4 bases, and 5 bases stayed unmatched. Germline CDR1 is MGHRA and CDR2 is YSYEKL. The CDR3 totals 17 residues. The CDR3 is CASSQDPSGRGADTQYF. In DNA form, the CDR3 reads TGCGCCAGCAGCCAAGACCCTAGCGGGAGGGGGGCAGATACGCAGTATTTT.

V gene TRBV6-1 combines with J gene TRBJ1-5; D uncertain. With 1 base removed from V and 0 bases from J, the gap between germline ends came to 10 bases. Per germline, CDR1 MNHNS and CDR2 SASEGT. This CDR3 comprises 16 residues. The CDR3 DNA is TGTGCCAGCAGTGAAGGGGCAGCTTATAGCAATCAGCCCCAGCATTTT. Amino acid sequence: CASSEGAAYSNQPQHF.

The V gene is TRBV27, the J gene TRBJ1-2; maybe TRBD1 (6 bases). CDR3 size: 13 residues. The germline gives CDR1 MNHEY, CDR2 SMNVEV (reference sequence). The V gene lost 5 bases and the J gene lost 9 bases, with 16 bases spanning the gap. The DNA for the CDR3 is TGTGCCAGCAGTCCACAACAGGGTCCGAGCTACACCTTC. This codes for CASSPQQGPSYTF.

This clone was seen a few times. The rearrangement joins TRBV5-1 to TRBJ1-3; no firm D call. This CDR3 comprises 14 residues. Trimming cost V 0 bases and J 4 bases, with 8 bases left between them. Germline V gives CDR1 SGHRS, CDR2 YFSETQ. Written as DNA, the CDR3 is TGCGCCAGCAGCTTGGTTGCGGGGGGAAACACCATATATTTT. The encoded protein is CASSLVAGGNTIYF.

This clone was counted a single time. The rearrangement links TRBV29-1 to TRBJ1-1; 8 nucleotides match TRBD1. Germline V gives CDR1 SQVTM, CDR2 ANQGSEA. This CDR3 region has 15 residues. With 6 bases clipped from V and 6 bases from J, the junction kept 15 bases outside the gene matches. The CDR3 DNA sequence: TGCAGCGTCGTAGGGACAGGAGAGTCGATCTCTGAAGCTTTCTTT. This codes for CSVVGTGESISEAFF. The whole variable domain, filled in from reference TRBV29-1 and TRBJ1-1, reads SAVISQKPSRDICQRGTSLTIQCQVDSQVTMMFWYRQQPGQSLTLIATANQGSEATYESGFVIDKFPISRPNLTFSTLTVSNMSPEDSSIYLCSVVGTGESISEAFFGQGTRLTVV.